This record looks at one T cell receptor beta chain sequence and its context. This clone turned up a few times. The specificity of this receptor is unknown. The sample holds no much larger clone one base away, and base qualities are not on file. Genomic DNA was extracted from sorted cells with the Quick-DNA Microprep Kit. TCRbeta DNA was amplified with the immunoSEQ hsTCRbeta kit following the manufacturer's protocol. An Illumina MiSeq instrument was used to sequence the TCRbeta libraries. The source study handled its data this way. After out-of-frame sequences were removed, millions of distinct TCRbeta sequences remained, averaging about 66,813 per individual. Two values were used to score each individual: the count of roughly 180 previously reported CMV-associated TCRbeta sequences and the total count of productive distinct TCRbeta sequences. A beta-binomial model was reimplemented in Python, and scikit-learn random forests with default parameters were trained on data from the US cohort. Classifier performance on the Belgian cohort was summarized as median AUC with percentile confidence intervals calculated over 10,000 bootstrap iterations. In TCRdb, the immuneACCESS table is reduced to in-frame sequences with V and J assigned. These tables do not hold every clone; where another copy was compared, an unresolved V gene accounts for under half, and the others remain unexplained. Clonal size and the V and J genes are those of that table, whereas D and trimming came from the DNA. Counted in this sample were under 55,000 clones; more than 70% of them appeared once. Roughly 2% of the sample is taken by the ten largest.

There are 15 amino acids in the CDR3, from cysteine to phenylalanine inclusive. Only the CDR3 portion is preserved as DNA: 45 bases, with reading frame beginning at the first base. CDR1 and CDR2, looked up from the germline V gene, are SGDLS and YYNGEE. V has 0 bases trimmed and J has 6 bases trimmed; junction bases matching no gene number 7. This record belongs to a study of memory CD4+ T cells and cytomegalovirus serostatus (dated by TCRdb to about 2019). About the investigation overall: The cohort included about 33 healthy adults from Belgium, of whom 9 were CMV seropositive and 24 were CMV seronegative. To replicate a published TCR-based CMV serostatus classifier, the study sequenced CD4+ memory TCRbeta repertoires from a Belgian cohort whose cytomegalovirus serostatus was known. Overall study outcomes, separate from this receptor: The results were read as suggesting that the CMV-associated TCR signature is, for the most part, present in the CD4+ memory repertoire. Of roughly 170 previously reported CMV-associated TCRbeta sequences, about 72 appeared in the CD4+ memory repertoires, each in one to five individuals. For CMV serostatus prediction, a median bootstrapped AUC of approximately 0.95 was reached with the original framework, and a median bootstrapped AUC of around 0.9 was reached with a US-trained random forest. Only CD4+CD45RO+ memory cells were sequenced, unlike the original study, which covered naive and memory CD4+ and CD8+ populations. On the Belgian cohort, the classifier based on the original framework reached a median bootstrapped AUC of roughly 0.94, with a 95% CI of 0.76-1.00.

A FACSAria II was used to sort memory CD4+ T cells, defined as single viable CD3+CD4+CD8-CD45RO+ cells. To determine CMV serostatus, a Roche Elecsys assay was used that detects serum IgG against CMV pp150, pp28, p38 and p52. Once the samples were thawed, total CD4+ T cells were enriched through positive selection using CD4 magnetic microbeads. The samples came from a separate study whose specific focus was interrogating the CD4+ T cell memory repertoire. Following standard operating procedures, peripheral blood mononuclear cells were isolated and cryopreserved, while serum was kept at -80 degrees C. The staining used CD3-PerCP (BW264/56), CD4-APC (RPA-T4), CD45RO-PE (UCHT1) and CD8-Pacific Orange (3B5) antibodies, and Sytox blue was used to exclude non-viable cells.

The sample was memory CD4+ T cells from blood. Rearrangement joined TRBV9 to TRBJ1-2, with TRBD1 identical over 8 junction bases. This clonotype was sampled from an adult in good health and CMV-seropositive. The CDR3 sequence is CASSVVEGQGHGYTF. The nucleotide sequence reads TGTGCCAGCAGCGTAGTCGAAGGACAGGGCCATGGCTACACCTTC.